This T cell receptor beta chain stems from a study of shared clonotypes between healthy human individuals (dated by TCRdb to 2020 to 2021). Context from the whole study: The cohort included three men and a couple of women between 18 and 49 years of age. Per donor, three plates each were used for CD4 naive and CD4 memory, two for CD8 naive, and one for CD8 memory. To estimate repertoire size and how much clonotype sharing occurs between individuals, the study deeply sequenced the blood TCR repertoires of roughly 5 healthy adults. To increase sequencing depth and limit assay-specific biases, different laboratories used diverse techniques to prepare libraries and sequence TCR repertoires. Between about 0.85 and 9.5 billion PBMCs per donor were obtained by leukapheresis.

Study-wide conclusions, independent of this receptor: Pairwise subsampling led to the expectation that sequencing depth would affect the degree of clonotype sharing among donors. The small number of donors limited the genetic and exposure-history diversity represented. Naive subsets generally had larger estimated clonotype richness than memory subsets. Clonotypes shared by all four sorted-subset donors showed higher generation probabilities than non-shared clonotypes. Across a handful of donors, roughly 5.1% of naive CD4, 3% to 4% of naive CD8, about 2.3% of memory CD4, and 0.4% of memory CD8 clonotypes were shared. Rarefaction of sorted-subset datasets indicated incomplete sequencing despite the large sequencing depth. Sampling was restricted to blood, and TCR repertoires in tissues likely differ from the TCR repertoires found in blood.

CDR1 is given as MNHNS and CDR2 as SASEGT, both from the germline V gene. Its CDR3 holds 14 amino acids, cysteine through phenylalanine. Only the CDR3 portion is preserved as DNA: 42 bases, with reading frame beginning at the first base. V loses 3 bases of germline sequence and J loses 0 bases, and the interval between the two ends is 9 bases. Using the deep immunoSEQ assay, TCR CDR3 regions were amplified from genomic DNA by multiplex PCR. Extracted genomic DNA from each cell subset was spread evenly across all wells of several immunoSEQ 96-well plates, with each plate serving as a replicate. For sorted subsets, about 200 ng genomic DNA, equal to 30,000 to 35,000 T cell genomes, was loaded into each replicate PCR. Purified libraries were quantified with a Qubit 3.0 fluorometer, sized on a Bioanalyzer 2100, and re-quantified with the KAPA Library Quantification kit. Every immunoSEQ 96-well plate was sequenced on a separate single-read 150-cycle Illumina NextSeq 550 flow cell. The authors' pipeline ran thus. Because the immunoSEQ output held only junctional sequences and lacked quality scores, the filtering could not match the filtering applied to full-length reads. To assign V/J genes and CDR3, sequences were annotated using PyIR, a Python wrapper for IgBLAST v1.9, with IMGT germline references. Any read was removed if the V/J assignment was weak (E-value above 1e-6), the CDR3 was missing, or the read contained stop codons, out-of-frame junctions, or ambiguous translated residues. V3J clonotypes were defined as sequences sharing an identical inferred V gene, J gene, and CDR3 amino acid sequence. The percentage overlap between two repertoires was calculated by dividing the number of shared unique clonotypes by the size of the smaller repertoire. Three approaches were used to assess repertoire richness: RTK rarefaction, the Chao1 estimator, and Recon v2.1 estimates of unobserved clonotypes. For all TCRbeta clonotypes obtained by the gDNA method from a few donors, generation probabilities were computed with OLGA. Not all clones reach the TCRdb copy of this immuneACCESS table, which keeps in-frame sequences only. Checked studies attribute under half of the gap to unresolved V genes and leave the rest unexplained. V and J calls and clone size are given by that table; D and trimming were obtained from the DNA. The sample yields millions of clones; over 85% were counted once. The ten largest clones take up around 0.14% of the sample.

About this clone itself: It has no known antigen specificity. No much larger clonotype is one base removed from it; base qualities were not supplied.

The donors were healthy, HIV-negative adults who had no recently reported acute infections or vaccinations. All donors were Caucasian adults living in Nashville, Tennessee, USA. CD4+ T cells were enriched by magnetic negative selection; naive cells were then positively selected on CD45RA, and the negative fraction formed the memory subset. Blood was collected by leukapheresis, and PBMCs were isolated by Ficoll-Histopaque density gradient centrifugation and then cryopreserved in liquid nitrogen vapor phase. Analytical flow cytometry was used to check the purity and quantity of every magnetically sorted T cell population. From each sorted fraction, genomic DNA was isolated and quantified by UV absorbance on a Nanodrop 2000c.

The TCR sequence derives from a man aged 18 to 30 in good health. The rearrangement combines TRBV6-1 with TRBJ2-7; the D segment could be TRBD2, given 6 matching bases. Input material: naive CD4+ T cells sorted from blood. The cell subset or site label on this specimen signifies: CD45RA+ positively selected. The CDR3 has the sequence CASSDGGNSYEQYF. The DNA sequence is given as TGTGCCAGCAGTGATGGAGGGAACTCCTACGAGCAGTACTTC.